This TCR beta chain was recorded in a study of blood T cell repertoires in COVID-19. Looking at the study overall: Collection of acute and convalescent COVID-19 samples took place in the United States, Italy and Spain. T cells, B-cell-depleted T cells, or PBMCs supplied cDNA or gDNA.

Germline CDR1 reads SGHTA; CDR2 reads FQGTGA. The CDR3 is 15 amino acids. Trimming shortened V by 3 bases and J by 4 bases, and 13 bases separated the two germline ends. As processed by the authors: Nucleated cell number was recorded as an estimate derived from reference gene primer amplification. Libraries were prepared by immunoSEQ multiplex PCR; TCRdb keeps only in-frame clonotypes and omits some of them. The D gene and trimming were derived from the DNA, and the V and J assignments and clone size from that table. Of roughly 260,000 clones listed, roughly nine tenths are singletons. Sequenced: peripheral blood. V gene TRBV7-3 combines with J gene TRBJ2-1, with a possible D match to TRBD2 (7 bases). This clonotype was sampled from a man aged 55 to 70 who had recovered from COVID-19. The CDR3 DNA reads as TGTGCCAGCAGCTTCGACGGGGGGCTGTACAATGAGCAGTTCTTC. Its protein product is CASSFDGGLYNEQFF.